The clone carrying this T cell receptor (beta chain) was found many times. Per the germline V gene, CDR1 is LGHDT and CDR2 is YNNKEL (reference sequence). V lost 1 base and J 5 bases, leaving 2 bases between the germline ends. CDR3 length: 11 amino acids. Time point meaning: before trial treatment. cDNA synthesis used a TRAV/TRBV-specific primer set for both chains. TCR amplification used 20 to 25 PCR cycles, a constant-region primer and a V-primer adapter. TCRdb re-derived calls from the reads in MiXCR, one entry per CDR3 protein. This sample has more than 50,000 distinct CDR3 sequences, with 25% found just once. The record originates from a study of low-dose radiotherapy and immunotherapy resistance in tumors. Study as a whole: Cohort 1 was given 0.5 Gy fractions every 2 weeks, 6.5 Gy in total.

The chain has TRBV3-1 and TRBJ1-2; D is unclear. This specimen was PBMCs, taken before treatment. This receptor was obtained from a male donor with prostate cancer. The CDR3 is CASSQGYGYTF. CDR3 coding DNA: TGTGCCAGCAGCCAAGGGTATGGCTACACCTTC.